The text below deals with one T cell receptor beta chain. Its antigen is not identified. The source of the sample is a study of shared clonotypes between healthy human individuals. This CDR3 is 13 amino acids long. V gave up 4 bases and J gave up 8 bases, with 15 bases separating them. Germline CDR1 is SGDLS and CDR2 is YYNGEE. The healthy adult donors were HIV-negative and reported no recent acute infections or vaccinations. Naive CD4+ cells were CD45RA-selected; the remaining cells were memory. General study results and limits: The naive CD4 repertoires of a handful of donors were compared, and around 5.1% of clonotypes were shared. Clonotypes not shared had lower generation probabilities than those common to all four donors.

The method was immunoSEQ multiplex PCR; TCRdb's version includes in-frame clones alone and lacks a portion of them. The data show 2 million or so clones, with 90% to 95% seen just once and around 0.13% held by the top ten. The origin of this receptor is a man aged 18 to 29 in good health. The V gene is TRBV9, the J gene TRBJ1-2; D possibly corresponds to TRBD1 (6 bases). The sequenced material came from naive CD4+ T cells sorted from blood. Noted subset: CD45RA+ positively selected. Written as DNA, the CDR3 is TGTGCCAGCAGCCCTTACAGGGCCTTCGGCTACACCTTC. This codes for CASSPYRAFGYTF.